These 22 T cell receptor beta chains share one sample of origin, sequenced in a study of shared clonotypes between healthy human individuals. Measured with immunoSEQ multiplex PCR; TCRdb has only the in-frame clones, and not every one. The sample lists some 1 million clones, about three quarters occurring once. Sequenced input: memory CD4+ T cells sorted from blood. The subset: CD45RA-negative fraction. The receptor source for this set is a man younger than 30 in good health.

For this clone: Within the sample, other DNA sequences also encode this same CDR3. The chain uses TRBV10-3 and TRBJ1-1; D is ambiguous. Trimming pared 2 bases from V and 1 base from J, leaving 5 bases between. CDR1 and CDR2 (germline): ENHRY, SYGVKD. The CDR3 contains 13 residues. CDR3: CAISERENTEAFF. As DNA, the CDR3 is TGTGCCATCAGTGAGAGAGAGAACACTGAAGCTTTCTTT.

This chain connects TRBV10-3 to TRBJ1-2; tentatively, D is TRBD1 (5 bases). Germline V CDR1 and CDR2: ENHRY, SYGVKD. V was cut by 0 bases and J by 6 bases, with 11 bases left in between. This CDR3 is 14 amino acids long. The CDR3 loop is CAISESGRVHGYTF. The CDR3 nucleotides are TGTGCCATCAGTGAGTCGGGCAGGGTACATGGCTACACCTTC.

This clone has a handful of counts. V and J are TRBV19 and TRBJ1-1; 7 positions match TRBD1. After removal of 7 bases from V and 0 bases from J, the junction contained 14 bases not matched to a gene. The CDR3 sequence is 17 residues long. Germline V gene data show CDR1 as LNHDA and CDR2 as SQIVND (reference sequence). The CDR3 region is CASIPPGQKAMNTEAFF. CDR3 DNA: TGTGCCAGTATCCCCCCGGGACAGAAAGCGATGAACACTGAAGCTTTCTTT.

Only one count was recorded for this clone. The V and J genes are TRBV7-2 and TRBJ2-7; D perhaps matches TRBD2 (5 bases). CDR3 length equals 16 residues. The germline V and J ends were trimmed by 0 bases and 5 bases, with 17 bases remaining between them. CDR1 SGHTA and CDR2 FQGNSA come from the germline V gene. The CDR3 DNA follows: TGTGCCAGCAGCTTAGCCGCGAGGGCGTCCGTCGACGAGCAGTACTTC. Translation gives CASSLAARASVDEQYF.

This chain connects TRBV10-2 to TRBJ2-3; 8 bases align to TRBD2. V lost 8 bases, J lost 5 bases, and 9 bases stayed unmatched. The CDR3 totals 14 residues. In germline, CDR1 is WSHSY, CDR2 SAAADI. CDR3 sequence (DNA): TGCGCCAGCTACCGGGAGGGCCCGGTAGATACGCAGTATTTT. Translated, it gives CASYREGPVDTQYF.

The V and J genes are TRBV19 and TRBJ1-2; D remains unclear. The CDR3 length is 12 residues. The V and J ends lost 4 bases and 6 bases respectively, with 9 bases between them. CDR1 is LNHDA, CDR2 SQIVND, per germline (reference sequence). The CDR3 DNA follows: TGTGCCAGTAGTAACTCACAGAATGGCTACACCTTC. Its translation is CASSNSQNGYTF.

V gene TRBV29-1 combines with J gene TRBJ2-7, with D maybe TRBD1 (5 bases). With 4 bases removed from V and 6 bases from J, the gap between germline ends came to 13 bases. Germline loops: CDR1 SQVTM, CDR2 ANQGSEA. The CDR3 extends over 12 amino acids. CDR3 sequence (DNA): TGCAGCGTTGTTAGGGGTCTAAGCGAGCAGTACTTC. Translated: CSVVRGLSEQYF.

The chain is built from TRBV4-1 and TRBJ2-3; D gene ambiguous. CDR3 length: 15 residues. V lost 0 bases to trimming and J lost 2 bases, with 9 bases between them. CDR1 MGHRA and CDR2 YSYEKL come from the germline V gene. CDR3 protein: CASSQEAYPTDTQYF. The CDR3 region has the DNA TGCGCCAGCAGCCAAGAGGCCTATCCCACAGATACGCAGTATTTT.

J is TRBJ1-6 and V is TRBV15, with D unresolved. This CDR3 has 15 amino acids. Germline assignment: CDR1 LNHNV and CDR2 YYDKDF (reference sequence). V was trimmed by 0 bases and J by 8 bases, leaving 11 bases between them. CDR3 in amino acids: CATSRDPTNDSPLHF. The CDR3 region has the DNA TGTGCCACCAGCAGAGATCCTACTAATGATTCACCCCTCCACTTT.

V gene TRBV23-1 combines with J gene TRBJ2-4, with D unclear. TRBV23-1 is an ORF for which the function is uncertain. Trimming removed 2 bases from V and 0 bases from J, with 14 bases in between. The CDR3 contains 17 residues. CDR3 nucleotides: TGCGCCAGCAGTCAACGGAAGAACCGGATAGCCAAAAACATTCAGTACTTC. Translated: CASSQRKNRIAKNIQYF.

The rearrangement uses TRBV2 and TRBJ2-7, with unresolved D. Trimming removed 5 bases from V and 6 bases from J, with 17 bases in between. The V gene's germline CDR1 is SNHLY and CDR2 FYNNEI. The CDR3 totals 14 residues. DNA of the CDR3: TGTGCCAGCAGTCCCCCCGCGCTAGTGGGCGAGCAGTACTTC. It encodes CASSPPALVGEQYF.

The chain couples TRBV6-6 to TRBJ1-2; TRBD1 is a possible D gene (5 bases). CDR1 MNHNY and CDR2 SVGAGI come from the germline V gene (reference sequence). CDR3 length: 14 residues. V dropped 7 bases and J dropped 0 bases, with 12 bases sitting between them. The CDR3 DNA reads TGTGCCAGCAAAACACAGGAGACTAACTATGGCTACACCTTC. This translates into CASKTQETNYGYTF.

The rearrangement uses TRBV2 and TRBJ1-5; TRBD1 is a possible D gene (6 bases). This CDR3 spans 13 amino acids. V lost 6 bases and J lost 4, with 10 bases in between. The germline gives CDR1 SNHLY, CDR2 FYNNEI. The CDR3 DNA follows: TGTGCCAGCAGGAGAGACAGGAATCAGCCCCAGCATTTT. Protein product: CASRRDRNQPQHF. The variable domain in full, completed from reference TRBV2 and TRBJ1-5, reads EPEVTQTPSHQVTQMGQEVILRCVPISNHLYFYWYRQILGQKVEFLVSFYNNEISEKSEIFDDQFSVERPDGSNFTLKIRSTKLEDSAMYFCASRRDRNQPQHFGDGTRLSIL.

Comment on this clone: Given a much more abundant clone one base away, this may be a read error. This rearrangement joins TRBV30 to TRBJ2-7; D gene uncertain. The CDR3 contains 11 residues. V was shortened by 0 bases and J by 3 bases, with 3 bases between the two germline ends. Germline V gene sequence: CDR1 GTSNPN, CDR2 SVGIG (reference sequence). The CDR3 nucleotides read TGTGCCTGGAGTGTCATCTACGAGCAGTACTTC. Protein sequence: CAWSVIYEQYF.

This rearrangement joins TRBV27 to TRBJ2-7; 11 bases are a match to TRBD1. From germline, CDR1 is MNHEY and CDR2 SMNVEV (reference sequence). The CDR3 is 14 residues long. J lost 3 bases, V lost 6 bases, and 4 bases had no gene match. The CDR3 is CASRRGQGGYEQYF. The CDR3 DNA follows: TGTGCCAGCAGGAGGGGACAGGGGGGCTACGAGCAGTACTTC.

The chain carries TRBV28 and TRBJ1-1; D remains unclear. The V end was cut by 7 bases, the J end by 1 base, with 7 bases between. The CDR3 is 12 residues long. CDR1 and CDR2 from the germline V gene are MDHEN and SYDVKM. The CDR3: CASKEGNTEAFF. The CDR3, as DNA: TGTGCCAGCAAGGAGGGGAACACTGAAGCTTTCTTT.

This clone showed up just a few times. The rearrangement links TRBV16 to TRBJ2-3, with a weak D call TRBD1 (5 bases). Germline V gives CDR1 KGHSY, CDR2 FQNENV. V dropped 4 bases and J dropped 3 bases, with 5 bases sitting between them. The CDR3 has 12 amino acids. Written as DNA, the CDR3 is TGTGCCAGCAGCCCAGGGACAGATACGCAGTATTTT. Translating gives CASSPGTDTQYF.

The chain carries TRBV5-1 and TRBJ2-7; TRBD1 matches at 7 bases. Trimming cost V 9 bases and J 9 bases; bases outside gene matches: 21. Germline V gives CDR1 SGHRS, CDR2 YFSETQ. CDR3 length equals 15 residues. CDR3 loop: CATSETGNPNGGQYF. DNA of the CDR3: TGCGCCACCAGTGAGACAGGGAACCCCAACGGCGGGCAGTACTTC. Complete variable domain (other parts from reference TRBV5-1 and TRBJ2-7): KAGVTQTPRYLIKTRGQQVTLSCSPISGHRSVSWYQQTPGQGLQFLFEYFSETQRNKGNFPGRFSGRQFSNSRSEMNVSTLELGDSALYLCATSETGNPNGGQYFGPGTRLTVT.

The CDR3 DNA follows: TGTGCCAGCGGACAGATCTTCTCTGGGGCCAACGTCCTGACTTTC. This encodes CASGQIFSGANVLTF. This chain uses TRBV6-1 with TRBJ2-6; tentatively, D is TRBD1 (6 bases). CDR3 length equals 15 residues. V lost 8 bases, J lost 0 bases, and 11 bases lay in between. Germline assignment: CDR1 MNHNS and CDR2 SASEGT.

The chain carries TRBV7-9 and TRBJ2-5; 8 positions agree with TRBD1. The CDR3 spans 15 residues. The germline V gene encodes CDR1 SEHNR and CDR2 FQNEAQ (reference sequence). V lost 2 bases, J lost 2 bases, and 4 bases stayed unmatched. The DNA of the CDR3 is TGTGCCAGCAGCTTACAAACAGGGGGTCAAGAGACCCAGTACTTC. This sequence encodes CASSLQTGGQETQYF.

The rearrangement uses TRBV7-3 and TRBJ2-1; tentatively, D is TRBD1 or TRBD2 (5 bases each). Germline lookup yields CDR1 SGHTA and CDR2 FQGTGA. The CDR3 totals 15 residues. The V gene lost 2 bases and the J gene lost 5 bases, with 13 bases spanning the gap. In DNA, the CDR3 is TGTGCCAGCAGCTTAGGGGCGGGTCCCCACAATGAGCAGTTCTTC. Translation gives CASSLGAGPHNEQFF.

The V and J genes are TRBV9 and TRBJ1-4, with TRBD1 matching 8 bases. V lost 4 bases and J lost 6; bases outside the gene matches: 8. This CDR3 contains 15 residues. The germline V gene has CDR1 SGDLS and CDR2 YYNGEE. This CDR3 is CASSTTGGNYEKLFF. The CDR3 DNA follows: TGTGCCAGCAGCACAACAGGGGGGAACTATGAAAAACTGTTTTTT.